Listed below are T cell receptor beta chains from one sample, sequenced in a study of early T cells in non-severe SARS-CoV-2 infection. TCRdb ran MiXCR on the 5' RACE reads and lists one entry per CDR3 protein. The table has over 30,000 distinct CDR3 sequences, about 6% seen once; the top ten hold around 8%. Sequencing was done on a sample of whole blood. These receptors all come from an adult who was a healthcare worker with PCR-confirmed SARS-CoV-2 infection or an uninfected control (not recorded which). Both conserved end residues are part of each CDR3. Fields, in order: V gene, J gene, D gene, clone size, CDR3 DNA, CDR3 protein. The D gene is left open where the match is weak. Clone size appears in some rows only: once, few, many, or a class for an expanded clone.

>TRBV28|TRBJ2-7|TRBD1|many
TGTGCCAGCAGTTCCCCCGGGACAGGGGCAACCTACGAGCAGTACTTC
CASSSPGTGATYEQYF
>TRBV6-1|TRBJ1-5|TRBD1|many
TGTGCCAGCAGAAAAACAGGGGGCAATCAGCCCCAGCATTTT
CASRKTGGNQPQHF
>TRBV7-9|TRBJ1-1|NA|many
TGTGCCAGCAGCTTCGACAGCACTGAAGCTTTCTTT
CASSFDSTEAFF
>TRBV5-1|TRBJ2-3|NA|NA
TGCGCCAGCAGCTTGCGTACAGAGTCTAGCACAGATACGCAGTATTTT
CASSLRTESSTDTQYF
>TRBV12-3/TRBV12-4|TRBJ2-3|NA|few
TGTGCCAGCAGTCTCCGTCAGAGCGGAGATACGCAGTATTTT
CASSLRQSGDTQYF
>TRBV6-2/TRBV6-3|TRBJ2-7|NA|NA
TGTGCCAGCACCTCACACGGGGAGCGGACCTACGAGCAGTACTTC
CASTSHGERTYEQYF
>TRBV6-7|TRBJ2-1|TRBD2|many
TGTGCCAGCAGTTACCCTCTTTGGATCGGGGGGGGCAGTGAGCAGTTCTTC
CASSYPLWIGGGSEQFF
>TRBV2|TRBJ1-1|NA|many
TGTGCCAGCAGTGCTCAGGAACCCATGAACACTGAAGCTTTCTTT
CASSAQEPMNTEAFF
>TRBV20-1|TRBJ2-7|TRBD2|NA
TGCAGTGCCCAAGGGACTAGCGGCAACGAGCAGTACTTC
CSAQGTSGNEQYF
>TRBV5-1|TRBJ1-2|TRBD1|few
TGCGCCAGCAGCTTGTTGACCGGGACAGGGTCTGGCTACACCTTC
CASSLLTGTGSGYTF
>TRBV2|TRBJ2-5|TRBD1|few
TGTGCCAGCAGCGGGGACAGGGGGGTGGCCCAGTACTTC
CASSGDRGVAQYF
>TRBV6-5|TRBJ2-2|NA|many
TGTGCCAGCAGTTTTGGGGGGCGCGGCACCGGGGAGCTGTTTTTT
CASSFGGRGTGELFF
>TRBV28|TRBJ2-7|TRBD2|few
TGTGCCAGCAGGACAGCGGGGGGTATCTACGAGCAGTACTTC
CASRTAGGIYEQYF
>TRBV27|TRBJ2-7|TRBD1|few
TGTGCCAGCAGTGAGACTCCCGGGACAGGGGCCTACGAGCAGTACTTC
CASSETPGTGAYEQYF
>TRBV20-1|TRBJ1-6|TRBD1|many
TGCAGTGCGAGAACGACAGGGCCTAATTCACCCCTCCACTTT
CSARTTGPNSPLHF
>TRBV12-3/TRBV12-4|TRBJ1-5|NA|many
TGTGCCAGCAGTTTAAATCAGCCCCAGCATTTT
CASSLNQPQHF
>TRBV3-1|TRBJ2-7|NA|NA
TGTGCCAGCAGCCAATACGCGACCTACGAGCAGTACTTC
CASSQYATYEQYF
>TRBV7-2|TRBJ2-7|TRBD1|medium-sized
TGTGCCAGCAGCTCCAAGACAGGGCCCGAGCAGTACTTC
CASSSKTGPEQYF
>TRBV7-2|TRBJ2-1|TRBD2|NA
TGTGCCATCCGCGGGGGGGCCCGGAATGAGCAGTTCTTC
CAIRGGARNEQFF
>TRBV7-8|TRBJ1-4|NA|many
TGTGCCAGCAGCTCCTATATCAGGGCGGCAGGTGAAAAACTGTTTTTT
CASSSYIRAAGEKLFF
>TRBV11-2|TRBJ2-7|TRBD1|NA
TGTGCCAGCACCTGGGACAGCTCCTACGAGCAGTACTTC
CASTWDSSYEQYF
>TRBV7-9|TRBJ2-2|TRBD1|many
TGTGCCAGCAGCTTACAGGACAGGGGCGACACCGGGGAGCTGTTTTTT
CASSLQDRGDTGELFF
>TRBV20-1|TRBJ2-3|NA|NA
TGCAGTGCTAGAGACGGTGGCGCAGATACGCAGTATTTT
CSARDGGADTQYF
>TRBV10-3|TRBJ2-7|TRBD2|many
TGTGCCATCAGTGATAGCGGGGGAATCTACGAGCAGTACTTC
CAISDSGGIYEQYF
>TRBV6-2/TRBV6-3|TRBJ2-7|TRBD2|few
TGTGCCAGCAGGACCCTAGCGGGGTATTACGAGCAGTACTTC
CASRTLAGYYEQYF
>TRBV2|TRBJ1-2|TRBD1|many
TGTGCCAGCAGCGCACGACAGGGCCAAAAAAACTATGGCTACACCTTC
CASSARQGQKNYGYTF
>TRBV19|TRBJ1-5|NA|many
TGTGCCAGTAGTAACGGTTACCTGTCCAGCAATCAGCCCCAGCATTTT
CASSNGYLSSNQPQHF
>TRBV19|TRBJ1-5|NA|many
TGTGCCAGTAGTATCAGTTTCTTAGAGCCCCAGCATTTT
CASSISFLEPQHF
>TRBV19|TRBJ1-5|TRBD1|medium-sized
TGTGCCAGTCGGGACAGGGGACAATCTCAGCCCCAGCATTTT
CASRDRGQSQPQHF
>TRBV20-1|TRBJ1-4|NA|many
TGCAGTGCTAGAGATTTCGGGAAGGGTGAAAAACTGTTTTTT
CSARDFGKGEKLFF
>TRBV4-3|TRBJ2-3|NA|many
TGCGCCAGCAGCCAAGCCGCTGGTACTAGCACAGATACGCAGTATTTT
CASSQAAGTSTDTQYF
>TRBV6-5|TRBJ2-3|NA|NA
TGTGCCAGCAGTTACTCGGCCCAGGCAATGGCGCGTACGCAGTATTTT
CASSYSAQAMARTQYF
>TRBV2|TRBJ2-3|TRBD2|few
TGTGCCAGCAGTGAAATAACGGTAGCGGGTACAAGCACAGATACGCAGTATTTT
CASSEITVAGTSTDTQYF
>TRBV10-3|TRBJ1-2|NA|many
TGTGCCATCAGTGAAGGGTTGGGAACTAACTATGGCTACACCTTC
CAISEGLGTNYGYTF
>TRBV5-1|TRBJ2-7|NA|many
TGCGCCAGCAGCATCCAGACAGGTTTTACCCCCTACGAGCAGTACTTC
CASSIQTGFTPYEQYF
>TRBV14|TRBJ2-1|NA|NA
TGTGCCAGCAGCCTCACGGGACTCCTATACAATGAGCAGTTCTTC
CASSLTGLLYNEQFF
>TRBV28|TRBJ2-1|TRBD1|few
TGTGCCAGCAGTCTCAGTCCCGGGACAGGGTCCAGTGAGCAGTTCTTC
CASSLSPGTGSSEQFF
>TRBV4-3|TRBJ2-1|TRBD1|many
TGCGCCAGCAGCCAGAGACAGGGGAATGAGCAGTTCTTC
CASSQRQGNEQFF
>TRBV11-2|TRBJ2-7|NA|NA
TGTGCCAGCAGCTTAGGCGGCGCCGGCGAGCAGTACTTC
CASSLGGAGEQYF
>TRBV29-1|TRBJ1-1|NA|many
TGCAGCGTTGAGGGACTCAGGGAAGCTTTCTTT
CSVEGLREAFF
>TRBV20-1|TRBJ1-3|NA|many
TGCAGTGCAGAGGGAGGTTCTGGAAACACCATATATTTT
CSAEGGSGNTIYF
>TRBV4-3|TRBJ2-3|NA|many
TGCGCCAGCAGCCAGGGACGGGTAACTAGCACAGATACGCAGTATTTT
CASSQGRVTSTDTQYF
>TRBV29-1|TRBJ2-6|NA|many
TGCAGCGCCGAACGGGGGGCCAACGTCCTGACTTTC
CSAERGANVLTF
>TRBV11-2|TRBJ1-2|NA|many
TGTGCCAGCAGCCGCGGACAGTTGGGTGGCTACACCTTC
CASSRGQLGGYTF
>TRBV7-2|TRBJ1-6|NA|many
TGTGCCAGCAGCCGCGGAAGTAATAATTCACCCCTCCACTTT
CASSRGSNNSPLHF
>TRBV7-6|TRBJ2-1|NA|few
TGTGCCAGCAGCCCAGGACAGATCTCCTACAATGAGCAGTTCTTC
CASSPGQISYNEQFF
>TRBV27|TRBJ1-1|NA|few
TGTGCCAGCAGTCCTTTCCAGAGGGCGACCCTCCACACTGAAGCTTTCTTT
CASSPFQRATLHTEAFF
>TRBV7-2|TRBJ2-2|TRBD2|many
TGTGCCAGCAGCTTAGAAGCGCTAGCGGGGCGAAACACCGGGGAGCTGTTTTTT
CASSLEALAGRNTGELFF
>TRBV11-2|TRBJ1-2|NA|many
TGTGCCAGCAGCTTAGATGGAGGCTACACCTTC
CASSLDGGYTF
>TRBV10-3|TRBJ1-5|NA|many
TGTGCCATCAGTGTCAGGGACAATCAGCCCCAGCATTTT
CAISVRDNQPQHF
>TRBV20-1|TRBJ2-7|TRBD1|few
TGCAGTGCTAGAGGGGACAGGAATCGTCCCATCTACGAGCAGTACTTC
CSARGDRNRPIYEQYF
>TRBV27|TRBJ1-5|TRBD1|NA
TGTGCCAGCAGGGGACAGGGCGGAAATCAGCCCCAGCATTTT
CASRGQGGNQPQHF
>TRBV7-9|TRBJ2-7|NA|NA
TGTGCCAGCAGCCGAAATAACGAGCAGTACTTC
CASSRNNEQYF
>TRBV20-1|TRBJ1-5|NA|many
TGCAGTGCTAGAGAAAGGTTGTATAGCAATCAGCCCCAGCATTTT
CSARERLYSNQPQHF
>TRBV6-2/TRBV6-3|TRBJ2-5|TRBD2|many
TGTGCCAGCAAAACTAGCGGGGGAGTGGAGACCCAGTACTTC
CASKTSGGVETQYF
>TRBV12-3/TRBV12-4|TRBJ2-5|TRBD2|many
TGTGCCAGCAGTTCGGGACTAGCGAGCCAAGAGACCCAGTACTTC
CASSSGLASQETQYF
>TRBV12-3/TRBV12-4|TRBJ2-1|TRBD2|many
TGTGCCAGCAGTCGCCCCGGGGGGTTAGACAATGAGCAGTTCTTC
CASSRPGGLDNEQFF